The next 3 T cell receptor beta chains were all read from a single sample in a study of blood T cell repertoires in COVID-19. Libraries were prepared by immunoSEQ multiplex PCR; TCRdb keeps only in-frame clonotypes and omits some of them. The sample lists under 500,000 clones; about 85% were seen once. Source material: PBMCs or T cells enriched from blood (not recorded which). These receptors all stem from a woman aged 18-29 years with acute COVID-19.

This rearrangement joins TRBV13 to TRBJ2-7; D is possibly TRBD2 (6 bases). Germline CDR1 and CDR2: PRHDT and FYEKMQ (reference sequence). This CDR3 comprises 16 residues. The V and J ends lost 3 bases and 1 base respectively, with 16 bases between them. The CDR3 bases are TGTGCCAGCAGCTTGTCGGGGATTAGCGGATCCTACGAGCAGTACTTC. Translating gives CASSLSGISGSYEQYF.

The CDR3 coding sequence is TGTGCCAGCAACTTCTACACCTTC. Its translation: CASNFYTF. The rearrangement uses TRBV2 and TRBJ1-2; D not resolved. Trimming took off 7 bases at V and 10 bases at J, with 4 bases between the two ends. The CDR3 extends over 8 amino acids. Germline lookup yields CDR1 SNHLY and CDR2 FYNNEI.

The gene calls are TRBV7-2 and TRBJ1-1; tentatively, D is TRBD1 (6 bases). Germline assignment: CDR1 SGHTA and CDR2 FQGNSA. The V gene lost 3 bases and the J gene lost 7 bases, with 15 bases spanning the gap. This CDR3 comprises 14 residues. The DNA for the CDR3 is TGTGCCAGCAGCTTGTCCCGGGACACTTATGAAGCTTTCTTT. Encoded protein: CASSLSRDTYEAFF.